This T cell receptor beta chain is from a study of blood T cell repertoires in COVID-19. Study-level background: The cDNA or gDNA used as material had been derived from T cells, B-cell-depleted T cells, or PBMCs.

The method was immunoSEQ multiplex PCR; TCRdb's version includes in-frame clones alone and lacks a portion of them. The sample includes about 300,000 clones, around nine tenths of them seen just once. Those who participated ranged in age from roughly 18 to 100 years and resided in approximately 26 US areas. Trimming removed 6 bases from V and 4 bases from J, with 13 bases in between. CDR1 LNHDA and CDR2 SQIVND come from the germline V gene (reference sequence). This CDR3 contains 14 residues. The receptor's source is a man between 60 and 75 years old who had recovered from COVID-19. Sequencing was carried out using PBMCs or T cells enriched from blood (not recorded which). The chain joins TRBV19 to TRBJ2-1; the D gene is possibly TRBD1 (6 bases). CDR3 DNA sequence: TGTGCCAGTAGCGGACAGCAAAGATACAATGAGCAGTTCTTC. This encodes CASSGQQRYNEQFF.